The text below deals with one T cell receptor (beta chain). Assay: immunoSEQ multiplex PCR; the TCRdb copy retains only in-frame clones and omits some. The data contain over 100,000 clones, more than 85% of them singletons. This sample was taken from a study of blood T cell repertoires in COVID-19. For the study at large: Donors in the United States, Italy and Spain gave samples during acute or convalescent COVID-19.

V dropped 1 base and J dropped 6; count of bases not matched to a gene: 7. The length of the CDR3 is 15 residues. The germline V gene encodes CDR1 MGHRA and CDR2 YSYEKL. Sequencing was done on a sample of peripheral blood. The sequence derives from a man between 60 and 75 years old with COVID-19, enrolled during active disease. The chain uses TRBV4-1 and TRBJ2-7; the match to TRBD2 covers 9 bases. DNA for the CDR3: TGCGCCAGCAGCCAAGGTCTAGCGGGGCTAGGCGAGCAGTACTTC. Encoded protein: CASSQGLAGLGEQYF.